This record concerns one T cell receptor (beta chain) sequence. The sample originates from a study of blood T cell repertoires in COVID-19. Background on the study: The origin of the acute and convalescent COVID-19 samples was the United States, Italy and Spain. From T cells, B-cell-depleted T cells, or PBMCs came the material, which was cDNA or gDNA.

As processed by the authors: Amplification with reference gene primers provided the estimates of nucleated cell counts. Sequenced by immunoSEQ multiplex PCR; TCRdb stores in-frame clones only, minus some. The V and J calls and clone size are taken from that table; D and trimming were inferred from the DNA. The data show about 86,000 clones, roughly 84% seen once. The CDR3 totals 13 residues. Germline V gene lookup returns CDR1 SNHLY and CDR2 FYNNEI. V trimming: 7 bases; J trimming: 4 bases; junction bases outside the gene matches: 5. The sequence was collected from a woman of 80 years or more with active or convalescent COVID-19. The rearrangement uses TRBV2 and TRBJ1-2; 8 bases match TRBD1. Sequenced material: peripheral blood. This chain's CDR3 is CASIGTGAYGYTF. In DNA form, the CDR3 reads TGTGCCAGCATTGGGACAGGAGCCTATGGCTACACCTTC. Together with reference TRBV2 and TRBJ1-2, the CDR3 gives the full variable domain: EPEVTQTPSHQVTQMGQEVILRCVPISNHLYFYWYRQILGQKVEFLVSFYNNEISEKSEIFDDQFSVERPDGSNFTLKIRSTKLEDSAMYFCASIGTGAYGYTFGSGTRLTVV.